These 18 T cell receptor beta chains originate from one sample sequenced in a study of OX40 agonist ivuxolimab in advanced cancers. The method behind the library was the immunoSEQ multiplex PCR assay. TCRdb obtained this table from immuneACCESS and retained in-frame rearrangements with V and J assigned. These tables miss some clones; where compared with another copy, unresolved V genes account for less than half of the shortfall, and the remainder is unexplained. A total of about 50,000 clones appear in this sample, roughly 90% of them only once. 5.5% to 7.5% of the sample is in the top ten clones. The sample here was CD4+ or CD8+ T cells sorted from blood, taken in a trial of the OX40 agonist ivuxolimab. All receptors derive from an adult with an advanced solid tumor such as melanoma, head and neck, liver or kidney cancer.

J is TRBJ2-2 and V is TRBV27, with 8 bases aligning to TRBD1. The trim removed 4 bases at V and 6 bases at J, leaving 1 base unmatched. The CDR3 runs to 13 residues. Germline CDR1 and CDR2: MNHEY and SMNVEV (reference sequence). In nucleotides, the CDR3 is TGTGCCAGCAGTTACAGGGGGGCCGGGGAGCTGTTTTTT. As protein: CASSYRGAGELFF.

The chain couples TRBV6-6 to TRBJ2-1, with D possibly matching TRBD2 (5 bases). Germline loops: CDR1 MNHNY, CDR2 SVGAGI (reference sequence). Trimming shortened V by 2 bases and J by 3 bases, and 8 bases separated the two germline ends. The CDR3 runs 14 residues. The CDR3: CASSYGDYYNEQFF. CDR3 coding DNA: TGTGCCAGCAGTTACGGAGACTACTACAATGAGCAGTTCTTC.

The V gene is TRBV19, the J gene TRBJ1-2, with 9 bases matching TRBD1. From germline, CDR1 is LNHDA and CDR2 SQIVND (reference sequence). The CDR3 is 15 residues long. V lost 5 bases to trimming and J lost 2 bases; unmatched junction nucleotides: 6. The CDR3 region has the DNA TGTGCCAGTAGTCCCGAGGGGACAGGGAACTATGGCTACACCTTC. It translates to CASSPEGTGNYGYTF.

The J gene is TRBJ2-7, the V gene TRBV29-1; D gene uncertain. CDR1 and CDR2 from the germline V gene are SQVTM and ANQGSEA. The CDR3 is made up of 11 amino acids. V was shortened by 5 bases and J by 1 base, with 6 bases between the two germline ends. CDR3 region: CSVMDSYEQYF. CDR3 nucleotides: TGCAGCGTTATGGATTCCTACGAGCAGTACTTC.

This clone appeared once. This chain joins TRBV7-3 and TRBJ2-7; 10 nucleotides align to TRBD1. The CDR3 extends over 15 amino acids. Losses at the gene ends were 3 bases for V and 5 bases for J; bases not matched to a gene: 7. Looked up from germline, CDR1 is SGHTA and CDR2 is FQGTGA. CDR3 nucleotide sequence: TGTGCCAGCAGCTTTATGGACAGGGGGTACGACGAGCAGTACTTC. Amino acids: CASSFMDRGYDEQYF.

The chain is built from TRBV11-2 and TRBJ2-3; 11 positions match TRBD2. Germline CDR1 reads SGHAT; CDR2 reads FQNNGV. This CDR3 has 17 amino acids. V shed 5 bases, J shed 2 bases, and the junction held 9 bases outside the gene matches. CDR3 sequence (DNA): TGTGCCAGCAGCCCGGGGACTAGCGGTCTCCTCACAGATACGCAGTATTTT. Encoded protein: CASSPGTSGLLTDTQYF. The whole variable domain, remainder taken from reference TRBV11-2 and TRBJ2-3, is EAGVAQSPRYKIIEKRQSVAFWCNPISGHATLYWYQQILGQGPKLLIQFQNNGVVDDSQLPKDRFSAERLKGVDSTLKIQPAKLEDSAVYLCASSPGTSGLLTDTQYFGPGTRLTVL.

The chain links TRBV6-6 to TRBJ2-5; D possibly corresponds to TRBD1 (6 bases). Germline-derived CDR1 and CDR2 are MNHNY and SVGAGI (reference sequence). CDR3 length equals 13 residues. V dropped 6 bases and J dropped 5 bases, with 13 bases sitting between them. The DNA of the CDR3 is TGTGCCAGCAGCCTAACAGGGCCGGAGACCCAGTACTTC. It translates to CASSLTGPETQYF.

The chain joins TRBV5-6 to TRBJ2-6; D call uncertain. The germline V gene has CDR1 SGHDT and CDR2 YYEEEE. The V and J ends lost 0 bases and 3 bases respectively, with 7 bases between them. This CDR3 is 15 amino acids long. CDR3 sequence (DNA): TGTGCCAGCAGCTTGGTCCCGCATGGGGCCAACGTCCTGACTTTC. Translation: CASSLVPHGANVLTF.

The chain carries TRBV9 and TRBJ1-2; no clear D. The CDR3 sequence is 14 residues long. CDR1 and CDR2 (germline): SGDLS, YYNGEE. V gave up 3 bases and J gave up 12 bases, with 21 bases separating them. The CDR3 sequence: CASSETPRTELNTF. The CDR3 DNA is TGTGCCAGCAGCGAGACTCCCCGGACCGAGCTAAACACCTTC.

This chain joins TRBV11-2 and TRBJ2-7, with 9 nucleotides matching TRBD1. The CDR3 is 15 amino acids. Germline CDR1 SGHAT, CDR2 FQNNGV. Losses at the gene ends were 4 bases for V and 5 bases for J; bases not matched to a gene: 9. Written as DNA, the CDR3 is TGTGCCAGCAGCTCAACCGGGACAGGGATTGACGAGCAGTACTTC. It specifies CASSSTGTGIDEQYF. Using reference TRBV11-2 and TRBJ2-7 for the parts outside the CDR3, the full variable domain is EAGVAQSPRYKIIEKRQSVAFWCNPISGHATLYWYQQILGQGPKLLIQFQNNGVVDDSQLPKDRFSAERLKGVDSTLKIQPAKLEDSAVYLCASSSTGTGIDEQYFGPGTRLTVT.

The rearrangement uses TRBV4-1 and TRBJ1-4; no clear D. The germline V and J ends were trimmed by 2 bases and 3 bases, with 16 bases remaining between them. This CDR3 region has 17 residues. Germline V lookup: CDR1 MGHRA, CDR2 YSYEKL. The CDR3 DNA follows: TGCGCCAGCAGCCAACTGGTGGCGCAATTGGCTAATGAAAAACTGTTTTTT. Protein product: CASSQLVAQLANEKLFF.

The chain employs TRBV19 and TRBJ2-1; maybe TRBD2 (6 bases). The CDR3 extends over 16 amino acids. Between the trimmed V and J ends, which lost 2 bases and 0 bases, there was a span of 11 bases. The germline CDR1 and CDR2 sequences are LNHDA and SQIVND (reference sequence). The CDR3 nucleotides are TGTGCCAGTAGTATACCTAGCGTTCCCTCCTACAATGAGCAGTTCTTC. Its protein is CASSIPSVPSYNEQFF.

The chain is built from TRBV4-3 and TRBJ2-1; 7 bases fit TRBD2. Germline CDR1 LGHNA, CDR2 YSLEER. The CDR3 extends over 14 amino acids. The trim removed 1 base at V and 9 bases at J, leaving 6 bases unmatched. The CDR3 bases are TGCGCCAGCAGCCAAGTTTCGGGCGGGGGTGAGCAGTTCTTC. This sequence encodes CASSQVSGGGEQFF.

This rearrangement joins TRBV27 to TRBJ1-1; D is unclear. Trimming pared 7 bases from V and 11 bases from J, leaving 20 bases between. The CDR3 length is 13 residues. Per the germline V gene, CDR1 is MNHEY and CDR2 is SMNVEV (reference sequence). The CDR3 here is CASNPGPQMEAFF. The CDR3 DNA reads TGTGCCAGCAATCCCGGGCCACAGATGGAGGCTTTCTTT.

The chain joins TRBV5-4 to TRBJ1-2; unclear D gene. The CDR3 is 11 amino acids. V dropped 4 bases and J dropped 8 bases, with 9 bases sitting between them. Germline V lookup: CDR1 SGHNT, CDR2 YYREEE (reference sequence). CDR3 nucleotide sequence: TGTGCCAGCAGCCATGGAGGGGGCTACACCTTC. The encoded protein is CASSHGGGYTF. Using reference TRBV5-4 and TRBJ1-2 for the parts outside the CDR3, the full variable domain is ETGVTQSPTHLIKTRGQQVTLRCSSQSGHNTVSWYQQALGQGPQFIFQYYREEENGRGNFPPRFSGLQFPNYSSELNVNALELDDSALYLCASSHGGGYTFGSGTRLTVV.

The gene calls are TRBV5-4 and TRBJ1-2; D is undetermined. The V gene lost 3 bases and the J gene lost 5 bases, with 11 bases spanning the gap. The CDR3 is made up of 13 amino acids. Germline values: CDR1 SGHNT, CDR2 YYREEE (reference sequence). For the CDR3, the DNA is TGTGCCAGCAGCTCCCAGGCCGTATATGGCTACACCTTC. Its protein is CASSSQAVYGYTF.

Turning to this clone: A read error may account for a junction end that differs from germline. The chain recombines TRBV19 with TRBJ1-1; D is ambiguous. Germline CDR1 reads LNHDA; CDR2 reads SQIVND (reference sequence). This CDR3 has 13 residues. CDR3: CASSIAGGTDAFF. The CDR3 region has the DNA TGTGCCAGTAGTATAGCGGGCGGAACTGACGCTTTCTTT.

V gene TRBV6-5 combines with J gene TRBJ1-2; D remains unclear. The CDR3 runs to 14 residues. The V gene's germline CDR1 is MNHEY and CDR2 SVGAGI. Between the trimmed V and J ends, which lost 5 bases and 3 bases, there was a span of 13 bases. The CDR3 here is CASSEGLGDYGYTF. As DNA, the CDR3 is TGTGCCAGCAGTGAGGGTCTCGGGGACTATGGCTACACCTTC.